Presented here are 22 T cell receptor beta chains from one specimen sequenced in a study of blood T cells in healthy people across ages (dated by TCRdb to between 2014 and 2016). The library was prepared using 5' RACE. This sample was sequenced with an Illumina HiSeq 2500. The second PCR ran for roughly 6 to 11 cycles and used a J-beta primer mix along with a sample-barcoded 5' primer. TCRdb passed the public sequencing reads through fastp at Q25 and MiXCR, retaining productive beta sequences. Each entry is one CDR3 protein sequence, shown with its most common DNA and genes. The table for this sample lists fewer than 800,000 distinct CDR3 sequences; more than 20% of them were counted only once. Together, the top ten hold under 9.5% of the sample. This sample was also put to use in a study of T cells of mothers and their children.

Sequenced: blood. The receptors originated from a boy aged 5-17 years in good health.

The chain has TRBV12-3 or TRBV12-4 and TRBJ2-4; the match to TRBD1 covers 9 bases. This CDR3 comprises 12 residues. The V segment lost 4 bases and the J segment 14 bases; nucleotides outside the gene matches: 6. CDR3 amino acids: CASSWTGEKEYF. CDR3 bases: TGTGCCAGCAGTTGGACAGGGGAGAAGGAGTACTTC.

This clonotype appeared a few times. V is TRBV3-1 and J is TRBJ2-1, with 7 bases aligning to TRBD2. With 4 bases clipped from V and 6 bases from J, the junction kept 6 bases outside the gene matches. There are 14 residues in the CDR3. Germline CDR1 LGHDT, CDR2 YNNKEL (reference sequence). As DNA, the CDR3 is TGTGCCAGCAGCCTGGGCGGGGGTCGCAATGAGCAGTTCTTC. It yields the protein CASSLGGGRNEQFF.

This clonotype was counted only a few times. The gene calls are TRBV29-1 and TRBJ2-5; D gene uncertain. The end of the DNA fits TRBJ2-7 better, so the J call may be wrong. The CDR3 runs 13 residues. Germline V CDR1 and CDR2: SQVTM, ANQGSEA. The CDR3 is CSVEDGRGYEQYF. CDR3 nucleotides: TGCAGCGTTGAAGATGGAAGAGGTTACGAGCAGTACTTC.

The chain employs TRBV5-1 and TRBJ2-5; 9 nucleotides align to TRBD1. CDR1 SGHRS and CDR2 YFSETQ come from the germline V gene. This CDR3 has 15 residues. V trimming: 4 bases; J trimming: 4 bases; junction bases outside the gene matches: 8. DNA for the CDR3: TGCGCCAGCAGCAGCCGGGACAGGGTTGCAGAGACCCAGTACTTC. The encoded protein is CASSSRDRVAETQYF.

This clonotype has a handful of counts. This sequence joins TRBV24-1 and TRBJ1-4; D remains unclear. This CDR3 is 13 amino acids long. Germline V gene data show CDR1 as KGHDR and CDR2 as SFDVKD. The germline V and J ends were trimmed by 3 bases and 0 bases, with 1 base remaining between them. The CDR3 spells CATSDATNEKLFF. In DNA form, the CDR3 reads TGTGCCACCAGTGATGCAACTAATGAAAAACTGTTTTTT.

CDR3 sequence reads: CASSLKRGPQNIQYF. CDR3 nucleotide sequence: TGTGCCAGCAGCTTAAAGAGGGGCCCGCAAAACATTCAGTACTTC. The chain has TRBV7-3 and TRBJ2-4; D could derive from TRBD1 or TRBD2 (5 bases each). Germline assignment: CDR1 SGHTA and CDR2 FQGTGA. This CDR3 is built from 15 residues. With 1 base removed from V and 5 bases from J, the gap between germline ends came to 12 bases.

The rearrangement uses TRBV29-1 and TRBJ2-2, with D unresolved. The CDR3 covers 13 residues. Germline-derived CDR1 and CDR2 are SQVTM and ANQGSEA. V shed 7 bases and J shed 0 bases, with 9 bases lying between them. CDR3 sequence: CSGLLTNTGELFF. The CDR3 DNA reads TGCAGCGGCCTCCTGACGAACACCGGGGAGCTGTTTTTT.

The J gene is TRBJ2-5, the V gene TRBV6-5; a possible D gene is TRBD1 (5 bases). This CDR3 contains 14 residues. The V end was cut by 4 bases, the J end by 4 bases, with 13 bases between. Germline lookup yields CDR1 MNHEY and CDR2 SVGAGI. The CDR3 sequence: CASSLGLVRETQYF. CDR3 in DNA: TGTGCCAGCAGTTTGGGGCTAGTTCGAGAGACCCAGTACTTC.

The CDR3 region is CASSPGTSLMDEQYF. The CDR3 DNA reads as TGTGCCAGCAGCCCAGGGACTAGTCTTATGGACGAGCAGTACTTC. The chain uses TRBV5-4 and TRBJ2-7, with TRBD2 matching over 8 bases. The V segment lost 4 bases and the J segment 5 bases; nucleotides outside the gene matches: 11. Germline V gene lookup returns CDR1 SGHNT and CDR2 YYREEE (reference sequence). The CDR3 extends over 15 amino acids.

The rearrangement joins TRBV5-1 to TRBJ1-4, with D maybe TRBD1 (6 bases). The V gene lost 4 bases and the J gene lost 4 bases, with 17 bases spanning the gap. This CDR3 has 16 residues. CDR1 is SGHRS, CDR2 YFSETQ, per germline. The CDR3 region is CASSIGTRGNNEKLFF. DNA for the CDR3: TGCGCCAGCAGCATCGGTACGAGGGGGAATAATGAAAAACTGTTTTTT.

This clonotype was counted between two and nine times. The rearrangement joins TRBV7-2 to TRBJ2-1, with 7 bases aligning to TRBD2. The J call may be mistaken, given a closer DNA end match to TRBJ2-7. CDR1 is SGHTA and CDR2 is FQGNSA in the germline V gene. There are 15 residues in the CDR3. The CDR3 sequence is CASSLDGRTDYEQYF. CDR3 bases: TGTGCCAGCAGCTTAGACGGGAGGACTGACTACGAGCAGTACTTC.

The V call is TRBV25-1, the J call TRBJ2-3; D is undetermined. The CDR3 has 13 residues. Germline V gene sequence: CDR1 MGHDK, CDR2 SYGVNS. V lost 8 bases, J lost 3 bases, and 12 bases lay in between. Written as DNA, the CDR3 is TGTGCCAGCGGAAGGTTTGGAACAGATACGCAGTATTTT. This gives the protein CASGRFGTDTQYF.

This clonotype was seen more than once but under ten times. The chain is built from TRBV7-8 and TRBJ2-2; 10 bases align to TRBD2. CDR1 is SGHVS, CDR2 FQNEAQ, per germline. Germline trimming cut 5 bases from V and 3 bases from J; bases unmatched to any gene: 6. There are 16 residues in the CDR3. CDR3 in DNA: TGTGCCAGCAGCCCCCTAGCGGGAGAGGACACCGGGGAGCTGTTTTTT. Its translation is CASSPLAGEDTGELFF.

V usage is TRBV27 and J usage is TRBJ2-5; tentative D call: TRBD1 (5 bases). The tail of the sequence fits TRBJ2-7 better, so the J call may be wrong. Germline V CDR1 and CDR2: MNHEY, SMNVEV (reference sequence). There are 13 residues in the CDR3. The DNA for the CDR3 is TGTGCCAGCAAAGTTCTAGGCAGGGACGAGCAGTACTTC. This gives the protein CASKVLGRDEQYF.

This clonotype was detected a few times. The V call is TRBV14, the J call TRBJ2-3; no clear D. Trimming cost V 1 base and J 4 bases, with 6 bases left between them. CDR3 size: 13 residues. Germline CDR1 is SGHDN and CDR2 is FVKESK. CDR3 amino acids: CASSQVGSDTQYF. CDR3 nucleotide sequence: TGTGCCAGCAGCCAAGTAGGTTCAGATACGCAGTATTTT.

The chain carries TRBV7-2 and TRBJ2-1; D unclear. Germline V gene data show CDR1 as SGHTA and CDR2 as FQGNSA. The CDR3 sequence is 11 residues long. V lost 1 base and J 8 bases, leaving 3 bases between the germline ends. CDR3 protein: CASSLVHEQFF. In DNA, the CDR3 is TGTGCCAGCAGCTTAGTTCATGAGCAGTTCTTC. Supplemented by reference TRBV7-2 and TRBJ2-1, the full variable domain reads GAGVSQSPSNKVTEKGKDVELRCDPISGHTALYWYRQSLGQGLEFLIYFQGNSAPDKSGLPSDRFSAERTGGSVSTLTIQRTQQEDSAVYLCASSLVHEQFFGPGTRLTVL.

This clonotype was observed many times. The rearrangement links TRBV7-2 to TRBJ2-1; D call uncertain. This CDR3 has 12 residues. Germline V gives CDR1 SGHTA, CDR2 FQGNSA. The germline V and J ends were trimmed by 5 bases and 3 bases, with 5 bases remaining between them. The CDR3 loop reads CASSPNYNEQFF. The CDR3 DNA reads as TGTGCCAGCAGCCCCAACTACAATGAGCAGTTCTTC.

In its sample, this clonotype was seen a few times. This chain uses TRBV7-8 with TRBJ1-1; D gene uncertain. Deletions cut 3 bases from V and 7 bases from J, with 9 bases between. Germline V CDR1 and CDR2: SGHVS, FQNEAQ. CDR3 size: 12 residues. CDR3 in amino acids: CASSFMGHEAFF. The CDR3 nucleotides read TGTGCCAGCAGCTTTATGGGCCATGAAGCTTTCTTT. The entire variable domain, with the rest obtained from reference TRBV7-8 and TRBJ1-1, is as follows: GAGVSQSPRYKVAKRGQDVALRCDPISGHVSLFWYQQALGQGPEFLTYFQNEAQLDKSGLPSDRFFAERPEGSVSTLKIQRTQQEDSAVYLCASSFMGHEAFFGQGTRLTVV.

The chain is built from TRBV7-2 and TRBJ1-2; D uncertain. The germline V and J ends were trimmed by 5 bases and 5 bases, with 12 bases remaining between them. The CDR3 loop spans 13 amino acids. Germline V CDR1 and CDR2: SGHTA, FQGNSA. The CDR3 nucleotides are TGTGCCAGCAGCAGCCGGACTGAGTATGGCTACACCTTC. As protein: CASSSRTEYGYTF.

The V and J genes are TRBV4-1 and TRBJ1-4, with D perhaps TRBD1 (5 bases). This CDR3 contains 16 residues. Germline V gene sequence: CDR1 MGHRA, CDR2 YSYEKL. Trimming pared 0 bases from V and 3 bases from J, leaving 11 bases between. Here the CDR3 DNA reads TGCGCCAGCAGCCAAGATCGTCCGGGGGCTAATGAAAAACTGTTTTTT. It specifies CASSQDRPGANEKLFF.

This clonotype was seen more than once but under ten times. The chain joins TRBV7-9 to TRBJ2-7; TRBD1 aligns across 7 bases. V shed 2 bases and J 0 bases; nucleotides not matched to a gene: 7. CDR1 and CDR2 (germline): SEHNR, FQNEAQ (reference sequence). The CDR3 spans 16 residues. CDR3 nucleotides: TGTGCCAGCAGCTTAAGTTCTCGGGACAGCTCCTACGAGCAGTACTTC. It yields the protein CASSLSSRDSSYEQYF.

This chain joins TRBV7-9 and TRBJ2-1, with 8 bases that match TRBD2. Per germline, CDR1 SEHNR and CDR2 FQNEAQ (reference sequence). V lost 2 bases to trimming and J lost 7 bases; unmatched junction nucleotides: 7. The CDR3 has 15 amino acids. For the CDR3, the DNA is TGTGCCAGCAGCTTAAATAGCGGGACTGCAAATGAGCAGTTCTTC. This codes for CASSLNSGTANEQFF.